These T cell receptor beta chains were read from a single sample in a study of blood T cell repertoires in COVID-19. Only in-frame clones appear in the TCRdb table, and some are missing; sequencing was by immunoSEQ multiplex PCR. The sample has under 300,000 clones, roughly 88% seen once. The specimen was peripheral blood. The receptors stem from a man between 35 and 55 years old who had recovered from COVID-19. Both conserved end residues are part of each CDR3. A D gene is named only where the DNA matches it firmly. Only some rows state a clone size, as once, few, many or a class for expanded clones.

TRBV27	TRBJ1-6	once	-	CASSLSYPGSYNSPLHF	TGTGCCAGCAGTCTTTCCTATCCAGGTTCCTATAATTCACCCCTCCACTTT
TRBV3-1/TRBV3-2	TRBJ2-7	-	TRBD1	CASSRTGVEQYF	TGTGCCAGCAGCCGGACAGGGGTTGAGCAGTACTTC
TRBV12-3/TRBV12-4	TRBJ2-1	-	-	CASSLFPDNEQFF	TGTGCCAGCAGTTTATTTCCGGACAATGAGCAGTTCTTC
TRBV11-2	TRBJ1-2	-	-	CASSLDRTGYTF	TGTGCCAGCAGCTTAGACAGAACGGGCTACACCTTC
TRBV7-2	TRBJ2-7	-	TRBD2	CASSFAGRGYEQYF	TGTGCCAGCAGCTTTGCCGGGAGGGGATACGAGCAGTACTTC
TRBV2	TRBJ1-5	-	TRBD1	CASAGTGQDNQPQHF	TGTGCCAGCGCCGGGACAGGCCAGGACAATCAGCCCCAGCATTTT
TRBV30	TRBJ1-2	once	-	CAWRGRSYGYTF	TGTGCCTGGAGGGGCCGTAGCTATGGCTACACCTTC
TRBV4-3	TRBJ1-4	-	TRBD1	CASAVDRGDEKLFF	TGCGCCAGCGCGGTGGACAGGGGGGATGAAAAACTGTTTTTT
TRBV6-5	TRBJ2-5	-	-	CASSYKGDYQETQYF	TGTGCCAGCAGTTATAAGGGGGATTACCAAGAGACCCAGTACTTC
TRBV6-5	TRBJ1-2	few	-	CASSPAGQAYGYTF	TGTGCCAGCAGCCCCGCAGGGCAGGCCTATGGCTACACCTTC
TRBV18	TRBJ2-7	-	-	CASSPIHRVEQYF	TGTGCCAGCTCACCAATTCACCGAGTGGAGCAGTACTTC
TRBV12-3/TRBV12-4	TRBJ1-2	-	TRBD1	CASSPGGNGYTF	TGTGCCAGCAGTCCAGGGGGCAATGGCTACACCTTC
TRBV18	TRBJ2-5	-	-	CASSPRGTTETQYF	TGTGCCAGCTCACCACGGGGCACGACCGAGACCCAGTACTTC
TRBV12-3/TRBV12-4	TRBJ1-2	-	-	CASSYNRDGYTF	TGTGCCAGCAGCTATAACAGGGATGGCTACACCTTC
TRBV4-3	TRBJ1-1	-	TRBD1	CASSQLTGGWGTEAFF	TGCGCCAGCAGCCAGCTTACAGGGGGCTGGGGCACTGAAGCTTTCTTT
TRBV27	TRBJ2-5	-	-	CASSRDTGHQETQYF	TGTGCCAGCAGTCGGGACACAGGGCATCAAGAGACCCAGTACTTC
TRBV27	TRBJ2-7	once	TRBD1	CASSRTGTLSVQYF	TGTGCCAGCAGCAGGACAGGGACCTTGTCCGTGCAGTACTTC
TRBV5-4	TRBJ2-3	-	-	CASSLAGDTQYF	TGTGCCAGCAGCTTGGCCGGGGATACGCAGTATTTT
TRBV5-6	TRBJ1-2	-	TRBD1	CASSWDSAGYTF	TGTGCCAGCAGCTGGGACAGTGCTGGCTACACCTTC
TRBV30	TRBJ1-1	once	TRBD1	CAWADTGGRTEAFF	TGTGCCTGGGCCGATACAGGGGGAAGAACTGAAGCTTTCTTT
TRBV6-2/TRBV6-3	TRBJ1-5	-	TRBD1	CASSYKGQGDFYSNQPQHF	TGTGCCAGCAGTTACAAGGGACAGGGCGATTTCTATAGCAATCAGCCCCAGCATTTT
TRBV25-1	TRBJ2-1	-	TRBD2	CASSEYKLAGGNEQFF	TGTGCCAGCAGTGAATATAAATTAGCGGGGGGCAATGAGCAGTTCTTC
TRBV27	TRBJ2-7	-	TRBD2	CASSLGRPGGQYF	TGTGCCAGCAGTTTGGGACGGCCGGGAGGGCAGTACTTC
TRBV14	TRBJ1-6	-	TRBD1	CASSRGTGGSSPLHF	TGTGCCAGCAGCCGGGGGACAGGGGGGAGTTCACCCCTCCACTTT
TRBV11-3	TRBJ2-1	-	TRBD1	CASSLGGQGNEQFF	TGTGCCAGCAGCTTGGGAGGACAGGGCAATGAGCAGTTCTTC
TRBV3-1/TRBV3-2	TRBJ1-6	-	-	CASSHRDTRSNSPLHF	TGTGCCAGCAGCCATCGGGACACCAGGAGTAATTCACCCCTCCACTTT
TRBV7-2	TRBJ1-3	-	-	CASREAYTIYF	TGTGCCAGCAGGGAGGCCTACACCATATATTTT
TRBV7-2	TRBJ2-2	-	TRBD1	CASSFAGTGVDTGELFF	TGTGCCAGCAGCTTCGCCGGGACAGGGGTCGACACCGGGGAGCTGTTTTTT
TRBV2	TRBJ1-4	-	-	CASSVRGFSEKLFF	TGTGCCAGCAGTGTACGGGGGTTTAGCGAAAAACTGTTTTTT
TRBV14	TRBJ1-2	-	TRBD1	CASSPGQNLYGYTF	TGTGCCAGCAGCCCGGGACAGAACCTTTATGGCTACACCTTC
TRBV6-5	TRBJ2-5	-	TRBD1	CASSSRTGGGETQYF	TGTGCCAGCAGTTCCCGGACAGGGGGCGGAGAGACCCAGTACTTC
TRBV24-1	TRBJ2-1	-	TRBD2	CATERTSGNNEQFF	TGTGCCACAGAGAGGACTAGCGGCAACAATGAGCAGTTCTTC
TRBV5-5	TRBJ2-7	-	TRBD1	CASSYLSGGAIYEQYF	TGTGCCAGCAGCTATCTATCAGGGGGCGCGATCTACGAGCAGTACTTC
TRBV16	TRBJ2-5	-	-	CASSPWQQNQETQYF	TGTGCCAGCAGCCCCTGGCAACAAAACCAAGAGACCCAGTACTTC
TRBV7-2	TRBJ2-7	-	TRBD2	CASSLVGGGGYEQYF	TGTGCCAGCAGCTTAGTCGGCGGGGGGGGCTACGAGCAGTACTTC
TRBV5-6	TRBJ2-7	-	-	CASSLNRVTYEQYF	TGTGCCAGCAGCTTGAACAGGGTAACCTACGAGCAGTACTTC
TRBV27	TRBJ2-5	-	TRBD2	CASSLGREGLGETQYF	TGTGCCAGCAGTTTAGGGCGGGAGGGCCTAGGAGAGACCCAGTACTTC
TRBV5-4	TRBJ2-2	-	-	CASSLRAVRGELFF	TGTGCCAGCAGCCTCAGAGCGGTACGCGGGGAGCTGTTTTTT
TRBV15	TRBJ1-2	-	-	CATSRDSVYGYTF	TGTGCCACCAGCCGAGACAGCGTCTATGGCTACACCTTC
TRBV6-5	TRBJ2-1	-	TRBD1	CASRTGYYVNEQFF	TGTGCCAGCAGGACAGGGTATTACGTCAATGAGCAGTTCTTC